This T cell receptor (beta chain) originates from a study of graft-versus-host responses after intestinal transplantation (TCRdb year 2021). Regarding the complete study: Multivisceral, liver-intestinal, or isolated intestinal transplants were received by the recipients. The cohort enrolled some 23 intestinal transplant recipients, one of whom was a retransplant, and 3 patients without pretransplant specimens were excluded. Every recipient was given anti-thymocyte globulin induction, followed by about three years of maintenance tacrolimus and steroids. Donor T cell macrochimerism was defined as a peak of at least 4% donor T cells among recipient peripheral blood mononuclear cells. Alloreactive clones were identified by sequencing pre-transplant mixed lymphocyte reaction products and comparing them with unstimulated pre-transplant donor and recipient T cells. After intestinal transplantation, graft-versus-host and host-versus-graft alloreactive T cell clones were followed in the graft, circulation and bone marrow using bulk TCR-beta CDR3 sequencing. Rather than going through the commercial service, samples from a few later patients were sequenced in-house on an Illumina MiSeq and processed with MiXCR.

The sample's time point label is to be understood as: cells obtained before transplantation from donor or recipient. CD3+CD4+ and CD3+CD8+ populations were FACS-sorted from unstimulated pre-transplant donor and recipient cells taken from spleen or lymph nodes. The full study reports these points: GvH clones were found in recipient bone marrow, and some of the GvH clones appeared earlier in ileal mucosa or blood, which is consistent with an intestinal mucosal origin. Conclusions were limited by the relatively low number and heterogeneity of intestinal transplant patients. Peak levels of circulating GvH clones were associated with declines in HvG clones early after transplant. In the allografts of patients with donor T cell macrochimerism, GvH to HvG T cell clonal ratios were high.

With regard to this clone: There is no known antigen for this receptor. No much larger clonotype is one base removed from it; base qualities were not supplied.

To prepare the library, the immunoSEQ multiplex PCR assay was applied. For most patients, genomic DNA was isolated with the Qiagen DNeasy Blood and Tissue Kit and sent frozen to Adaptive Biotechnologies for TCR sequencing. High-throughput TCR-beta CDR3 sequencing of genomic DNA from most patients was performed by Adaptive Biotechnologies. The study's processing was this. TCR sequencing data were retrieved from Adaptive's ImmunoSEQ software for some 17 patients, whereas a few other patients were processed with MiXCR and VDJtools. To correct CD4 versus CD8 sorting errors, sequences present in both subsets at a frequency ratio below 5:1 were removed. CDR3 nucleotide sequences shared between donor and recipient were removed because the origin of such sequences could not be assigned. At least 2-fold expansion over unstimulated cells and a minimum CFSE-low frequency of 0.002% (template counts) or 0.001% (read counts) were required for clones to be classified as alloreactive. Mappable clones were those detected in sequenced pre-transplant spleen, lymph node, or MLR CFSE-low populations of the donor or recipient. Cumulative frequency of alloreactive clones was calculated as a percentage of all sequences weighted by copy number. TCRdb obtained this table from immuneACCESS and retained in-frame rearrangements with V and J assigned. These tables miss some clones; where compared with another copy, unresolved V genes account for less than half of the shortfall, and the remainder is unexplained. V, J and clone size are those of that table, while D and trimming were read from the DNA. Counted in this sample were about 93,000 clones; roughly 91% of them appeared once. The ten largest clones capture 0.49% of the sample.

The specimen comprised unstimulated CD8+ T cells sorted from spleen or lymph node cells, sampled before intestinal transplant. This TCR was recovered from a human donor who received an intestinal transplant.

The encoded CDR3 is CASSQDPGFDGYTF. The bases are TGCGCCAGCAGCCAAGATCCGGGGTTTGATGGCTACACCTTC. The rearranged chain carries TRBV4-1 and TRBJ1-2, with an unclear D gene assignment. Inclusive of the bounding cysteine and phenylalanine, the CDR3 is 14 residues long. CDR3 DNA only is kept here, 42 bases in frame from base 1. Trimming removed 0 bases from V and 6 bases from J, leaving 11 bases between the germline ends. The germline V gene yields MGHRA for CDR1 and YSYEKL for CDR2.